Presented here are 30 T cell receptor beta chains from one specimen sequenced in a study of OX40 agonist ivuxolimab in advanced cancers. Profiling relied on immunoSEQ multiplex PCR, and the TCRdb table lists in-frame clones only, not all of them. The data contain 65,000 to 95,000 clones, about 91% of them singletons. Here the sequenced sample was CD4+ or CD8+ T cells sorted from blood, taken in a trial of the OX40 agonist ivuxolimab. These receptors came from an adult with an advanced solid tumor such as melanoma, head and neck, liver or kidney cancer.

This chain connects TRBV27 to TRBJ2-5; D not resolved. From germline, CDR1 is MNHEY and CDR2 SMNVEV (reference sequence). CDR3 length: 14 residues. V lost 0 bases to trimming and J lost 2 bases, with 7 bases between them. The DNA for the CDR3 is TGTGCCAGCAGTTTATCGTGGTTGCAAGAGACCCAGTACTTC. Translated, it gives CASSLSWLQETQYF.

This clone was observed a few times. CDR3 amino acids: CATSRDRGREQYF. CDR3 bases: TGTGCCACCAGCAGAGACCGGGGGCGAGAGCAGTACTTC. The V call is TRBV15, the J call TRBJ2-7; D might be TRBD1 or TRBD2, each matching 6 bases. Germline V gene sequence: CDR1 LNHNV, CDR2 YYDKDF (reference sequence). With 0 bases removed from V and 7 bases from J, the gap between germline ends came to 10 bases. The CDR3 consists of 13 residues.

CDR3: CATSRDQGTNEKLFF. For the CDR3, the DNA is TGTGCCACCAGCAGAGACCAGGGGACTAATGAAAAACTGTTTTTT. The J gene is TRBJ1-4, the V gene TRBV15, with D maybe TRBD1 (6 bases). V was cut by 0 bases and J by 2 bases, with 7 bases left in between. The CDR3 has 15 amino acids. Germline V gene lookup returns CDR1 LNHNV and CDR2 YYDKDF (reference sequence).

This clone appeared a few times. V is TRBV2 and J is TRBJ1-2, with 7 nucleotides matching TRBD1. The CDR3 consists of 14 residues. CDR1 is SNHLY, CDR2 FYNNEI, per germline. J gave up 4 bases and V 3 bases, and 5 bases lay outside the gene matches. The CDR3 DNA sequence: TGTGCCAGCAGTGAGTTAGGACAGGCCTATGGCTACACCTTC. Translating it yields CASSELGQAYGYTF.

Only a few counts were recorded for this clone. The CDR3 reads CSAPDKGEAFF. The CDR3 DNA is TGCAGTGCTCCCGACAAGGGTGAAGCTTTCTTT. The chain links TRBV20-1 to TRBJ1-1; D unresolved. CDR3 length equals 11 residues. Germline V gives CDR1 DFQATT, CDR2 SNEGSKA (reference sequence). Trimming removed 5 bases at V and 7 bases at J, with 11 bases between.

This clone came up once. The gene calls are TRBV19 and TRBJ1-1; 7 positions match TRBD1. Germline CDR1 is LNHDA and CDR2 is SQIVND (reference sequence). This CDR3 has 13 residues. V gave up 4 bases and J gave up 4 bases; unmatched junction bases: 3. CDR3 sequence: CASSTGTATEAFF. In nucleotides, the CDR3 is TGTGCCAGTAGTACTGGGACAGCCACTGAAGCTTTCTTT.

The V and J genes are TRBV15 and TRBJ1-3, with TRBD1 identical over 11 bases. V was pared by 5 bases and J by 8 bases, with 8 bases of the junction left unmatched. Germline V lookup: CDR1 LNHNV, CDR2 YYDKDF (reference sequence). This CDR3 is 15 amino acids long. CDR3 region: CATSRGQGGLDTIYF. The CDR3 DNA is TGTGCCACCAGCCGGGGACAGGGGGGTTTGGACACCATATATTTT.

This rearrangement joins TRBV2 to TRBJ2-5, with 8 nucleotides matching TRBD2. The CDR3 spans 16 residues. V shed 7 bases, J shed 4 bases, and the junction held 14 bases outside the gene matches. Germline V gene lookup returns CDR1 SNHLY and CDR2 FYNNEI. The CDR3 is CASNSPSGSSRETQYF. In DNA, the CDR3 is TGTGCCAGCAATTCCCCCAGCGGGAGTTCCAGAGAGACCCAGTACTTC.

This chain uses TRBV19 with TRBJ1-2; TRBD1 might be the D (5 bases). Germline CDR1 and CDR2: LNHDA and SQIVND (reference sequence). The CDR3 spans 14 residues. V was clipped by 3 bases and J by 7 bases, with 15 bases between them. The CDR3 bases are TGTGCCAGTAGTATCCGAGGGGTCCCGAGTGGCTACACCTTC. This codes for CASSIRGVPSGYTF.

The gene calls are TRBV7-2 and TRBJ2-2; unclear D gene. Deletions cut 6 bases from V and 1 base from J, with 9 bases between. The germline V gene has CDR1 SGHTA and CDR2 FQGNSA. This CDR3 region has 14 residues. In nucleotides, the CDR3 is TGTGCCAGCAGATTAAGACAGAACACCGGGGAGCTGTTTTTT. Encoded protein: CASRLRQNTGELFF.

The J gene is TRBJ2-5, the V gene TRBV7-3; 9 bases are shared with TRBD1. There are 15 residues in the CDR3. V gave up 5 bases and J gave up 5 bases; unmatched junction bases: 9. The V gene's germline CDR1 is SGHTA and CDR2 FQGTGA. In nucleotides, the CDR3 is TGTGCCAGCAGCCAGACCGGGACAGGGAGTGAGACCCAGTACTTC. Translation: CASSQTGTGSETQYF. The variable domain in full, with the rest retrieved from reference TRBV7-3 and TRBJ2-5, is GAGVSQTPSNKVTEKGKYVELRCDPISGHTALYWYRQSLGQGPEFLIYFQGTGAADDSGLPNDRFFAVRPEGSVSTLKIQRTERGDSAVYLCASSQTGTGSETQYFGPGTRLLVL.

The genes are TRBV6-5 and TRBJ2-7, with a possible D match to TRBD2 (6 bases). The CDR3 totals 12 residues. Looked up from germline, CDR1 is MNHEY and CDR2 is SVGAGI. The V end was cut by 5 bases, the J end by 5 bases, with 10 bases between. CDR3 amino acids: CASSRGTDEQYF. CDR3 DNA sequence: TGTGCCAGCAGTCGCGGGACGGACGAGCAGTACTTC.

The J gene is TRBJ1-1, the V gene TRBV9, with a weak D call TRBD1 (5 bases). The CDR3 has 13 residues. The germline V and J ends were trimmed by 4 bases and 8 bases, with 15 bases remaining between them. The germline CDR1 and CDR2 sequences are SGDLS and YYNGEE. CDR3: CASSPDLWTEAFF. The CDR3 DNA is TGTGCCAGCAGCCCCGACCTCTGGACAGAAGCTTTCTTT.

The chain uses TRBV5-4 and TRBJ1-2; the D gene is possibly TRBD1 (6 bases). With 3 bases removed from V and 6 bases from J, the gap between germline ends came to 21 bases. Per germline, CDR1 SGHNT and CDR2 YYREEE (reference sequence). The CDR3 length is 16 residues. The CDR3 nucleotides are TGTGCCAGCAGCTCCGTCGGGAGCGTACAGGGCGATGGCTACACCTTC. It yields the protein CASSSVGSVQGDGYTF.

The V call is TRBV7-6, the J call TRBJ2-2; a weak D match, TRBD2 (6 bases). Germline CDR1 is SGHVS and CDR2 is FNYEAQ. The CDR3 is 15 residues long. Trimming stripped 5 bases from V and 3 bases from J, with 13 bases between. In nucleotides, the CDR3 is TGTGCCAGCAGCCCCGGGAGACGGGACACCGGGGAGCTGTTTTTT. Encoded protein: CASSPGRRDTGELFF.

The chain is built from TRBV4-1 and TRBJ2-1; TRBD1 matches at 9 bases. After removal of 3 bases from V and 4 bases from J, the junction contained 16 bases not matched to a gene. The germline gives CDR1 MGHRA, CDR2 YSYEKL. CDR3 length: 19 residues. In nucleotides, the CDR3 is TGCGCCAGCAGCCATCTTATCCGGTCCGGGACAGGGTTTTACAATGAGCAGTTCTTC. It encodes CASSHLIRSGTGFYNEQFF.

The rearrangement joins TRBV28 to TRBJ2-3, with D maybe TRBD2 (6 bases). CDR1 is MDHEN, CDR2 SYDVKM, per germline. This CDR3 spans 15 amino acids. V was pared by 5 bases and J by 7 bases, with 19 bases between. The CDR3 region is CASSLSGTGLYTQYF. The CDR3 DNA follows: TGTGCCAGCAGTCTCTCCGGGACTGGGCTATATACGCAGTATTTT.

V and J are TRBV5-4 and TRBJ2-1, with 10 positions matching TRBD2. Germline V CDR1 and CDR2: SGHNT, YYREEE (reference sequence). With V trimmed by 2 bases and J by 8 bases, 7 bases remained unmatched. The CDR3 has 15 residues. The CDR3 is CASSLTSGVLDEQFF. CDR3 DNA sequence: TGTGCCAGCAGCTTAACTAGCGGGGTTTTGGATGAGCAGTTCTTC.

This chain joins TRBV28 and TRBJ1-2; 7 bases agree with TRBD1. This CDR3 region has 13 residues. V gave up 5 bases and J gave up 8 bases; unmatched junction bases: 8. CDR1 MDHEN and CDR2 SYDVKM come from the germline V gene. CDR3 sequence (DNA): TGTGCCAGCAGTCGTACAGGGGATGGCGGCTACACCTTC. Its translation is CASSRTGDGGYTF.

The V gene is TRBV5-4, the J gene TRBJ2-1, with 7 bases fitting TRBD2. CDR1 SGHNT and CDR2 YYREEE come from the germline V gene (reference sequence). The CDR3 has 14 amino acids. V trimming: 4 bases; J trimming: 8 bases; junction bases outside the gene matches: 9. In nucleotides, the CDR3 is TGTGCCAGCAGCCTGGGACTATTTGGCGATGAGCAGTTCTTC. This codes for CASSLGLFGDEQFF.

V usage is TRBV6-5 and J usage is TRBJ2-2; D remains ambiguous. The germline V gene has CDR1 MNHEY and CDR2 SVGAGI. The CDR3 has 12 amino acids. V was trimmed by 7 bases and J by 6 bases, leaving 9 bases between them. This CDR3 is CASTNRAGELFF. In nucleotides, the CDR3 is TGTGCCAGCACCAATAGGGCCGGGGAGCTGTTTTTT.

This clone was counted once. This chain joins TRBV9 and TRBJ2-7; a possible D gene is TRBD1 (5 bases). Germline V gives CDR1 SGDLS, CDR2 YYNGEE. Between the trimmed V and J ends, which lost 3 bases and 4 bases, there was a span of 14 bases. The CDR3 extends over 14 amino acids. The CDR3 loop is CASSATGRAYEQYF. CDR3 coding DNA: TGTGCCAGCAGCGCAACGGGCAGGGCTTACGAGCAGTACTTC.

J is TRBJ2-5 and V is TRBV28; weak D call: TRBD2 (6 bases). Germline V gene data show CDR1 as MDHEN and CDR2 as SYDVKM. The V gene lost 3 bases and the J gene lost 2 bases, with 22 bases spanning the gap. This CDR3 is built from 18 residues. The CDR3 reads CASSLGGGGHRRQETQYF. DNA for the CDR3: TGTGCCAGCAGTTTGGGAGGCGGTGGTCACCGCCGGCAAGAGACCCAGTACTTC.

The chain carries TRBV5-4 and TRBJ1-2, with D perhaps TRBD1 (5 bases). Germline CDR1 reads SGHNT; CDR2 reads YYREEE (reference sequence). The CDR3 runs 13 residues. DNA for the CDR3: TGTGTCCGTACGTGGGCAGGGAAAAATGGCTACACCTTC. It specifies CVRTWAGKNGYTF. Using reference TRBV5-4 and TRBJ1-2 for the parts outside the CDR3, the full variable domain is ETGVTQSPTHLIKTRGQQVTLRCSSQSGHNTVSWYQQALGQGPQFIFQYYREEENGRGNFPPRFSGLQFPNYSSELNVNALELDDSALYLCVRTWAGKNGYTFGSGTRLTVV.

The J gene is TRBJ2-1, the V gene TRBV7-9, with 7 bases that match TRBD1. Germline V gene data show CDR1 as SEHNR and CDR2 as FQNEAQ (reference sequence). V lost 5 bases, J lost 4 bases, and 14 bases stayed unmatched. The length of the CDR3 is 17 residues. The DNA of the CDR3 is TGTGCCAGCAGCCCCCGGGTTAGGGGGCGAGTATACAATGAGCAGTTCTTC. This gives the protein CASSPRVRGRVYNEQFF.

The chain combines TRBV6-1 with TRBJ1-5, with 7 bases aligning to TRBD1. This CDR3 region has 12 residues. V lost 6 bases to trimming and J lost 7 bases; unmatched junction nucleotides: 3. CDR1 MNHNS and CDR2 SASEGT come from the germline V gene. In DNA form, the CDR3 reads TGTGCCAGCAGCAACAGGGGACAGCCCCAGCATTTT. Its protein is CASSNRGQPQHF.

This clone was observed once. This chain joins TRBV7-9 and TRBJ1-1; no definite D call. Per the germline V gene, CDR1 is SEHNR and CDR2 is FQNEAQ (reference sequence). The CDR3 extends over 12 amino acids. Deletions cut 1 base from V and 7 bases from J, with 7 bases between. The CDR3 reads CASSLVDGEAFF. The CDR3 DNA sequence: TGTGCCAGCAGCTTAGTGGACGGTGAAGCTTTCTTT.

The chain recombines TRBV7-9 with TRBJ2-5; the D is unclear. V was pared by 2 bases and J by 4 bases, with 11 bases between. The CDR3 consists of 14 residues. Germline values: CDR1 SEHNR, CDR2 FQNEAQ (reference sequence). CDR3 DNA sequence: TGTGCCAGCAGCTTAAGGTCGGCCCCAGAGACCCAGTACTTC. Translated: CASSLRSAPETQYF.

The chain carries TRBV7-3 and TRBJ2-3; D ambiguous. This CDR3 has 13 residues. The germline V gene encodes CDR1 SGHTA and CDR2 FQGTGA. Trimming took 1 base from V and 10 from J, leaving 12 bases between them. The DNA of the CDR3 is TGTGCCAGCAGCTTAAGCACGCGGTCCCCGCAGTATTTT. It is translated as CASSLSTRSPQYF.

V gene TRBV5-4 combines with J gene TRBJ2-1; 11 bases map to TRBD2. Losses at the gene ends were 4 bases for V and 5 bases for J; bases not matched to a gene: 5. The germline CDR1 and CDR2 sequences are SGHNT and YYREEE (reference sequence). The CDR3 is 15 residues long. CDR3 coding DNA: TGTGCCAGCAGCCAAGGGACTAGCGGTGACAATGAGCAGTTCTTC. It encodes CASSQGTSGDNEQFF.